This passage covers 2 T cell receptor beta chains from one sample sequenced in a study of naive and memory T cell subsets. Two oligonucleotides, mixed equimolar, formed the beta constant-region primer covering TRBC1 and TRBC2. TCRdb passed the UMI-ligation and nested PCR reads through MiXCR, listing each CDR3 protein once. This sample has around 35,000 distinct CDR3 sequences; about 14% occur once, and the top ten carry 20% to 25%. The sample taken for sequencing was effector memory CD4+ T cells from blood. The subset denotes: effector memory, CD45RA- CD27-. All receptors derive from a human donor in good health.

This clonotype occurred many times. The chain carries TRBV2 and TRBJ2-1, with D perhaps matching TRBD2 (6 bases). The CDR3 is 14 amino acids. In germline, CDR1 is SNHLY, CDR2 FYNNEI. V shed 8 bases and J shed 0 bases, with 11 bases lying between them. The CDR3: CASQRGSSYNEQFF. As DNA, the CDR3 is TGTGCCAGCCAACGGGGGAGCTCCTACAATGAGCAGTTCTTC. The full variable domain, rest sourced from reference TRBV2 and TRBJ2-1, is EPEVTQTPSHQVTQMGQEVILRCVPISNHLYFYWYRQILGQKVEFLVSFYNNEISEKSEIFDDQFSVERPDGSNFTLKIRSTKLEDSAMYFCASQRGSSYNEQFFGPGTRLTVL.

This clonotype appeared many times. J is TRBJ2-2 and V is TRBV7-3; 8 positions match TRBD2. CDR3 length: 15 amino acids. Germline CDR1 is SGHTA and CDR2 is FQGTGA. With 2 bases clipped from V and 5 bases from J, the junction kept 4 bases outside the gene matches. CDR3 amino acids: CASSLGTSETGELFF. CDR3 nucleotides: TGTGCCAGCAGCTTAGGGACTAGTGAGACCGGGGAGCTGTTTTTT. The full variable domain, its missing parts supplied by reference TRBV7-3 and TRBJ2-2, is GAGVSQTPSNKVTEKGKYVELRCDPISGHTALYWYRQSLGQGPEFLIYFQGTGAADDSGLPNDRFFAVRPEGSVSTLKIQRTERGDSAVYLCASSLGTSETGELFFGEGSRLTVL.